The rows below give T cell receptor beta chains drawn from one sample of a study of spatial heterogeneity in lung cancer. Using its own MiXCR run on the 5' RACE reads, TCRdb lists one record per CDR3 protein. The repertoire holds about 92,000 distinct CDR3 sequences, approximately 12% seen once, with just over 40% in the top ten. This sample comprised PBMCs, obtained at surgery. These receptor sequences come from a male donor with early-stage non-small cell lung cancer. CDR3s leave out the opening cysteine and the closing phenylalanine or tryptophan.

V	CDR3
TRBV6-6	ASSYLRGETQY
TRBV28	ASRPGQGFVDTGELF
TRBV6-2/TRBV6-3	ASSGQSLQETQY
TRBV3-1	ASSQALAGGVDTQY
TRBV15	ATSARGGTDTQY
TRBV14	ASSPGREAF
TRBV4-3	ASSQDWNQPQH
TRBV20-1	SARVGRRANTGELF
TRBV27	ASSLSLSRGLAGSYEQY
TRBV27	ASSLKQGLRSEQY
TRBV29-1	SVESGTDTQY
TRBV10-3	AISEEAGGQETQY
TRBV5-1	ASSQDSYGYT
TRBV29-1	SVGQGQGDTQY
TRBV5-1	ASSLGTNQETQY
TRBV9	ASSVGQGWTEAF
TRBV11-2	ASSPPLGGLAGGSTDTQY
TRBV6-2/TRBV6-3	ASSRLGRELF
TRBV12-5	ASGWAYNEQF
TRBV5-1	ASRLQTGWTEAF
TRBV12-5	ASGLGNDFNEQF
TRBV6-1	ASSPRTGSGQPQH
TRBV16	ASSQAGPGNTIY
TRBV12-3/TRBV12-4	ASSSGQGNSPLH
TRBV24-1	ATSDNPRVSGANVLT
TRBV7-2	ASSSGPYYNSPLH
TRBV29-1	SVDTGNTEAF
TRBV2	ASSVSEGYQPQH
TRBV4-3	ASSPGSLSGYT
TRBV7-8	ASSLEAGVIVTGELF
TRBV28	ASSLTGSGSNEQF
TRBV7-2	ASSLGGTHTGELF
TRBV12-3/TRBV12-4	ASSLQGVLTDTQY
TRBV12-3/TRBV12-4	ASSLPGINSPLH
TRBV6-2/TRBV6-3	ASSLVNEQY
TRBV29-1	SAVAGVVTDTQY
TRBV11-2	ASSLGLPYEQY
TRBV29-1	SVAHSYEQY
TRBV15	ATSAVRTSGAYNEQF
TRBV28	ASSELRGLQETQY